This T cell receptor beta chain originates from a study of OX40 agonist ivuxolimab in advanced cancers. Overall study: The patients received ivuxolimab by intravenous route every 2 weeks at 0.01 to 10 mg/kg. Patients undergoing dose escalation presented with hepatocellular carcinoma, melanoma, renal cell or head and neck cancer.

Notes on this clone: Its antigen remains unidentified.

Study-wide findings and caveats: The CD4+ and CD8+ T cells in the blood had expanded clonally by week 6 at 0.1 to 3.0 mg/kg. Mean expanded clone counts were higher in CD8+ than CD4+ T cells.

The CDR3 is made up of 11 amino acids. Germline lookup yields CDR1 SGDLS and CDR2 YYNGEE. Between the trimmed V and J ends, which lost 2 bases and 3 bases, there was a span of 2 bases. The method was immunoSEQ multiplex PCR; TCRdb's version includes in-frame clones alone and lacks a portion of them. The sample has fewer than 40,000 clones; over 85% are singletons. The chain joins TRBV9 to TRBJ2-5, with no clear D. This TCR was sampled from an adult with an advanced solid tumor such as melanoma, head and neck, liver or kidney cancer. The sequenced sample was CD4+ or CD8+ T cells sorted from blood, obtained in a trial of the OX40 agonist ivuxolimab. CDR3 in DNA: TGTGCCAGCAGCGTTGAAGAGACCCAGTACTTC. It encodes CASSVEETQYF.